This T cell receptor beta chain was profiled in a study of naive and memory T cell subsets. Two oligonucleotides, mixed equimolar, formed the beta constant-region primer covering TRBC1 and TRBC2. The ligated cDNA underwent four PCR rounds using SP2 and nested alpha and beta constant-region primers. TCRdb recomputed calls from the UMI-ligation and nested PCR reads with MiXCR, one row per CDR3 protein. This table holds about 120,000 distinct CDR3 sequences, 36% found once. Per the germline V gene, CDR1 is SGHTA and CDR2 is FQGNSA. Losses at the gene ends were 6 bases for V and 0 bases for J; bases not matched to a gene: 14. This CDR3 has 18 amino acids.

This sequence originates from a human donor in good health. Material for sequencing was central memory CD4+ T cells from blood. This rearrangement joins TRBV7-2 to TRBJ2-1; 7 nucleotides agree with TRBD2. The CDR3 region is CASSSADGGLSSYNEQFF. CDR3 coding DNA: TGTGCCAGCAGTTCTGCGGATGGGGGACTAAGCTCCTACAATGAGCAGTTCTTC.